This T cell receptor beta chain appears in the sequencing data of a study of blood T cell repertoires in COVID-19. The germline CDR1 and CDR2 sequences are LNHDA and SQIVND (reference sequence). The CDR3 is made up of 15 amino acids. The junction had 10 bases not matched to a gene; V was cut back by 9 bases and J by 4 bases. The repertoire was sequenced with immunoSEQ multiplex PCR; TCRdb's copy has only in-frame clones and lacks some. Of tens of thousands of clones in the sample, around 84% were seen once. This clone was recorded once. The source is an elderly man with active or convalescent COVID-19. The sample consisted of peripheral blood. The gene calls are TRBV19 and TRBJ1-5; 9 bases line up with TRBD1. The CDR3 protein is CASRPLQGANQPQHF. As DNA, the CDR3 is TGTGCCAGCCGACCCCTACAGGGGGCTAATCAGCCCCAGCATTTT.